The clone carrying this T cell receptor beta chain was picked up a small number of times. This sample's time point: patch test 2, 6 weeks after DPC sensitization. The treatment denotes: therapeutic diphenylcyclopropenone sensitization with weekly scalp DPC. The sample belongs to a study of human T cells and chemical hapten exposure. The CDR3 sequence is 17 residues long. Germline-derived CDR1 and CDR2 are SGDLS and YYNGEE. V lost 0 bases and J lost 6; bases outside the gene matches: 12. TCRdb ran MiXCR on the RACE reads and lists one entry per CDR3 protein. The data contain about 140,000 distinct CDR3 sequences, about 11% of them singletons.

The sequence derives from a woman in her forties or fifties with alopecia areata. Some clones in this sample may be carry-over from other donors' samples. This specimen was whole blood, taken in connection with sensitization to the hapten diphenylcyclopropenone (DPC). The rearrangement joins TRBV9 to TRBJ2-7; 10 bases fit TRBD2. The CDR3 protein is CASSVGASGSPVGEQYF. The CDR3 nucleotides read TGTGCCAGCAGCGTAGGGGCTAGCGGGAGTCCGGTGGGCGAGCAGTACTTC.